These 20 T cell receptor beta chains were all obtained from the same sample, sequenced in a study of cytotoxic CD8 clonotypes in ibrutinib-treated CLL. Only in-frame clones appear in the TCRdb table, and some are missing; sequencing was by immunoSEQ multiplex PCR. The sample shows fewer than 400,000 clones, about 64% of them seen only once. The material was PBMCs, obtained after 36 months of ibrutinib treatment. These TCRs come from a human donor with chronic lymphocytic leukemia.

This rearrangement joins TRBV2 to TRBJ2-3; the match to TRBD2 covers 10 bases. Germline V CDR1 and CDR2: SNHLY, FYNNEI. V lost 6 bases to trimming and J lost 0 bases; unmatched junction nucleotides: 3. CDR3 length: 15 residues. CDR3 region: CASRTTSGSTDTQYF. CDR3 bases: TGTGCCAGCAGGACGACTAGCGGGAGCACAGATACGCAGTATTTT.

In nucleotides, the CDR3 is TGTGCCACCAGAAACAGGGGGAGGGAGACCCAGTACTTC. It specifies CATRNRGRETQYF. This chain joins TRBV15 and TRBJ2-5, with 8 bases aligning to TRBD1. The CDR3 sequence is 13 residues long. V was pared by 6 bases and J by 5 bases, with 5 bases of the junction left unmatched. CDR1 LNHNV and CDR2 YYDKDF come from the germline V gene (reference sequence).

There are a few counts of this clone. V gene TRBV25-1 combines with J gene TRBJ1-2, with D maybe TRBD1 (5 bases). The V gene's germline CDR1 is MGHDK and CDR2 SYGVNS. V lost 4 bases and J 8 bases, leaving 14 bases between the germline ends. This CDR3 is built from 13 residues. The CDR3: CASSAGTLIGYTF. The CDR3 DNA reads as TGTGCCAGCAGTGCCGGGACCCTGATCGGCTACACCTTC.

The V and J genes are TRBV14 and TRBJ2-5; no clear D. Trimming took 1 base from V and 3 from J, leaving 15 bases between them. CDR1 is SGHDN, CDR2 FVKESK, per germline. This CDR3 spans 16 amino acids. CDR3 sequence reads: CASSQVFGILEETQYF. As DNA, the CDR3 is TGTGCCAGCAGCCAAGTGTTTGGAATCCTCGAAGAGACCCAGTACTTC.

This clone has only a few counts. The V gene is TRBV25-1, the J gene TRBJ2-2, with a possible D match to TRBD2 (6 bases). Between the trimmed V and J ends, which lost 1 base and 3 bases, there was a span of 12 bases. The CDR3 contains 16 residues. CDR1 is MGHDK, CDR2 SYGVNS, per germline. DNA for the CDR3: TGTGCCAGCAGTGAATTAGCGGCAGGGTACACCGGGGAGCTGTTTTTT. Protein sequence: CASSELAAGYTGELFF.

J is TRBJ1-1 and V is TRBV2; tentatively, D is TRBD1 (5 bases). CDR1 SNHLY and CDR2 FYNNEI come from the germline V gene. Trimming removed 8 bases at V and 1 base at J, with 11 bases between. The CDR3 has 13 amino acids. CDR3 DNA: TGTGCCAGCGTCCGGGACGGGAACACTGAAGCTTTCTTT. The encoded protein is CASVRDGNTEAFF.

The chain joins TRBV29-1 to TRBJ2-2; D not resolved. The CDR3 consists of 10 residues. V shed 4 bases and J shed 7 bases, with 4 bases lying between them. Germline V lookup: CDR1 SQVTM, CDR2 ANQGSEA. The CDR3: CSVVDGELFF. The CDR3 DNA sequence: TGCAGCGTTGTTGACGGGGAGCTGTTTTTT.

This sequence joins TRBV29-1 and TRBJ1-1; a possible D gene is TRBD1 (5 bases). This CDR3 has 14 residues. The V end was cut by 1 base, the J end by 9 bases, with 18 bases between. Germline V lookup: CDR1 SQVTM, CDR2 ANQGSEA. This CDR3 is CSVEVAGRIVKAFF. In DNA form, the CDR3 reads TGCAGCGTTGAAGTGGCAGGGAGGATAGTTAAAGCTTTCTTT.

This clone was seen more than once but under ten times. J is TRBJ1-2 and V is TRBV6-5; D might be TRBD1 (5 bases). The length of the CDR3 is 12 residues. Germline values: CDR1 MNHEY, CDR2 SVGAGI. Trimming removed 11 bases from V and 4 bases from J, with 14 bases in between. Written as DNA, the CDR3 is TGTGCCGCGGGGCAGGGCATCTATGGCTACACCTTC. The encoded protein is CAAGQGIYGYTF.

This clone has just a few counts. The rearrangement joins TRBV5-1 to TRBJ1-2, with D possibly TRBD1 on 5 matching bases. The CDR3 is 12 residues long. V lost 5 bases to trimming and J lost 9 bases, with 14 bases between them. CDR1 is SGHRS, CDR2 YFSETQ, per germline. Here the CDR3 DNA reads TGCGCCAGCAGGTATCAGGGCTCTAGCTACACCTTC. It codes for CASRYQGSSYTF.

The genes are TRBV7-9 and TRBJ1-2; D possibly corresponds to TRBD1 (6 bases). The CDR3 loop spans 16 amino acids. Germline assignment: CDR1 SEHNR and CDR2 FQNEAQ (reference sequence). V lost 5 bases to trimming and J lost 5 bases, with 21 bases between them. CDR3 in DNA: TGTGCCAGCAGCCCGCCCATGGGGGCGGCAAAGTATGGCTACACCTTC. Protein product: CASSPPMGAAKYGYTF.

The genes are TRBV5-1 and TRBJ2-3, with D unresolved. The V end was cut by 4 bases, the J end by 8 bases, with 17 bases between. Germline CDR1 SGHRS, CDR2 YFSETQ. This CDR3 is 14 amino acids long. The CDR3 spells CASSERTRRSTQYF. The CDR3 coding sequence is TGCGCCAGCAGCGAAAGGACGCGACGATCTACGCAGTATTTT.

This clone has more than one count but fewer than ten. The rearrangement joins TRBV5-1 to TRBJ2-1, with TRBD2 matching over 8 bases. The CDR3 has 15 residues. The junction had 9 bases not matched to a gene; V was cut back by 1 base and J by 9 bases. Per the germline V gene, CDR1 is SGHRS and CDR2 is YFSETQ. DNA for the CDR3: TGCGCCAGCAGCTTGATAGCGGGGAGCCCCGGTGAGCAGTTCTTC. Translated, it gives CASSLIAGSPGEQFF.

The gene calls are TRBV23-1 and TRBJ2-5, with D possibly matching TRBD1 (6 bases). TRBV23-1 is reported as an ORF; its role is uncertain. V lost 6 bases and J 1 base, leaving 18 bases between the germline ends. The CDR3 contains 16 residues. The CDR3 coding sequence is TGCGCCAGCAGAAAGGGGGTGAGGCTCAGCCAAGAGACCCAGTACTTC. It codes for CASRKGVRLSQETQYF.

This clone was seen more than once but under ten times. This chain links TRBV7-9 with TRBJ1-2; TRBD1 aligns across 9 bases. Germline loops: CDR1 SEHNR, CDR2 FQNEAQ (reference sequence). With V trimmed by 3 bases and J by 7 bases, 9 bases remained unmatched. This CDR3 spans 15 amino acids. The CDR3 region is CASSLGQGFESGYTF. The CDR3 DNA follows: TGTGCCAGCAGCTTGGGACAGGGCTTTGAAAGTGGCTACACCTTC.

In nucleotides, the CDR3 is TGTGCCAGCGCTAGCGGGAGAAGAGAAGAGACCCAGTACTTC. Translated: CASASGRREETQYF. The J gene is TRBJ2-5, the V gene TRBV7-9; 10 nucleotides line up with TRBD2. The CDR3 is 14 residues long. Germline V gene sequence: CDR1 SEHNR, CDR2 FQNEAQ (reference sequence). Losses at the gene ends were 8 bases for V and 3 bases for J; bases not matched to a gene: 6.

The rearrangement links TRBV9 to TRBJ2-1; the D is unclear. The CDR3 contains 15 residues. Germline V CDR1 and CDR2: SGDLS, YYNGEE. Deletions cut 6 bases from V and 1 base from J, with 14 bases between. CDR3 region: CASNPWPHSYNEQFF. The CDR3 nucleotides read TGTGCCAGCAACCCCTGGCCCCATTCCTACAATGAGCAGTTCTTC.

The V and J genes are TRBV10-1 and TRBJ1-2; the D gene is possibly TRBD1 (6 bases). CDR1 WNHNN and CDR2 SYGVQD come from the germline V gene (reference sequence). The CDR3 contains 14 residues. The V gene lost 0 bases and the J gene lost 4 bases, with 9 bases spanning the gap. CDR3 in DNA: TGCGCCAGCAGTGAGTCAGGGGGTCCCTATGGCTACACCTTC. Amino acids: CASSESGGPYGYTF.

This clone was detected many times. The CDR3 reads CASSIAPGGGGYTF. The CDR3 DNA sequence: TGTGCCAGTAGTATTGCCCCGGGAGGCGGAGGCTACACCTTC. This chain links TRBV19 with TRBJ1-2; D is undetermined. The length of the CDR3 is 14 residues. The V gene's germline CDR1 is LNHDA and CDR2 SQIVND (reference sequence). The germline V and J ends were trimmed by 3 bases and 8 bases, with 16 bases remaining between them.

The chain links TRBV2 to TRBJ2-6, with unresolved D. The V gene's germline CDR1 is SNHLY and CDR2 FYNNEI. CDR3 length: 16 amino acids. V lost 4 bases and J 0 bases, leaving 10 bases between the germline ends. Here the CDR3 reads CASSGDTSSGANVLTF. In DNA form, the CDR3 reads TGTGCCAGCAGTGGTGACACCAGCTCTGGGGCCAACGTCCTGACTTTC.